This paragraph reports one T cell receptor beta chain. Its antigen is as yet unknown. This sample stems from a study of cytomegalovirus exposure and HLA in healthy donors. General study results and limits: Many donors carried some public TCRs, although rarity characterized most TCR sequences. Most of the TCR beta V segments (in an earlier analysis) were productive either about 87% or about 30% of the time.

This CDR3 has 14 amino acids. The V gene end was trimmed by 3 bases and the J gene end by 5 bases; junction bases not matched to a gene: 6. CDR1 and CDR2 from the germline V gene are LNHDA and SQIVND (reference sequence). The PCR had 60 Vbeta and 13 Jbeta primers. Sequencing was performed with immunoSEQ multiplex PCR; in TCRdb, only in-frame clones are kept and a portion is missing. Among approximately 100,000 clones listed, around two thirds were seen once. V is TRBV19 and J is TRBJ2-7; 8 bases align to TRBD1. Sequencing input: PBMCs. This receptor was identified in a man aged 25-40 years in good health and CMV-seropositive. The CDR3 here is CASSMTGEINEQYF. Written as DNA, the CDR3 is TGTGCCAGTAGTATGACAGGGGAAATCAACGAGCAGTACTTC.